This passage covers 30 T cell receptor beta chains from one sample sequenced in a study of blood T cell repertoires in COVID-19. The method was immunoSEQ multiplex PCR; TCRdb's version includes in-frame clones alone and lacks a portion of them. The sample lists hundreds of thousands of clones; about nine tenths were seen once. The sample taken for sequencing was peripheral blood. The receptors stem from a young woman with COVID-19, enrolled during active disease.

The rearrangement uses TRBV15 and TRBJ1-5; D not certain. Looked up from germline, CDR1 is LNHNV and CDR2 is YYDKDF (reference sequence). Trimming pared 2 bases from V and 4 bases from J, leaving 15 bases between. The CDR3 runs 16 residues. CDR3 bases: TGTGCCACCAGCAGACATCCCGACTCATCAAATCAGCCCCAGCATTTT. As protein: CATSRHPDSSNQPQHF.

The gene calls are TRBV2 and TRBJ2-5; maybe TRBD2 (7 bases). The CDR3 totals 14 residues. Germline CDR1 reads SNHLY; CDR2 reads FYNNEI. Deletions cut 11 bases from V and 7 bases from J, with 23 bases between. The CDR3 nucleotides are TGTGCCGGCGGGGGCCAGGCCCCCCGGAGGACCCAGTACTTC. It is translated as CAGGGQAPRRTQYF.

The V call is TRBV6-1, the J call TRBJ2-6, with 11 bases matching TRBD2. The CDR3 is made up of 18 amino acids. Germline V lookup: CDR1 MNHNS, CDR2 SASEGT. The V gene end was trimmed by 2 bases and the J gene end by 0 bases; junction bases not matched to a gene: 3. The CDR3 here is CASSELAGGFSGANVLTF. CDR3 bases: TGTGCCAGCAGTGAACTAGCGGGAGGATTCTCTGGGGCCAACGTCCTGACTTTC.

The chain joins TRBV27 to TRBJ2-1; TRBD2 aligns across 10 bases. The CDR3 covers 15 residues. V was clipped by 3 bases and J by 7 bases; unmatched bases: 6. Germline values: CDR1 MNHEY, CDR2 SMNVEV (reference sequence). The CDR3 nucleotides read TGTGCCAGCAGTTTGGGTCTAGCGGGAGTAAATGAGCAGTTCTTC. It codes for CASSLGLAGVNEQFF.

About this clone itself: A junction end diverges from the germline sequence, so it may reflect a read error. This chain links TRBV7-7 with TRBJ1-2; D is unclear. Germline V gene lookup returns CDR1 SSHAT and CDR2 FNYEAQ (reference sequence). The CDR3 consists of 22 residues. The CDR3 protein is CASSSGLDRSGRGEEPRGGYTF. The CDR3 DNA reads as TGTGCTAGCAGCTCCGGATTAGATAGAAGCGGACGGGGTGAGGAACCAAGAGGGGGCTACACCTTC.

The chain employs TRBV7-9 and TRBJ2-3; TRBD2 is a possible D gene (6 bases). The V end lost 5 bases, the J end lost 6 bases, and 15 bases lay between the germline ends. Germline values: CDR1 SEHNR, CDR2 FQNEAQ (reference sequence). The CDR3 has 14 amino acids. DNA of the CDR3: TGTGCCAGCAGCCGACTAGGGTCAAAGGATACGCAGTATTTT. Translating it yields CASSRLGSKDTQYF.

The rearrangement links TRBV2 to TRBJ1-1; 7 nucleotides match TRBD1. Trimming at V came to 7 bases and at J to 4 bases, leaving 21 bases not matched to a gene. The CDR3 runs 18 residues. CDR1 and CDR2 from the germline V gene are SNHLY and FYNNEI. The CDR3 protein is CASNLPLDGDRESTEAFF. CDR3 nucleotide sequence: TGTGCCAGCAATTTACCCCTGGATGGCGACAGGGAAAGCACTGAAGCTTTCTTT.

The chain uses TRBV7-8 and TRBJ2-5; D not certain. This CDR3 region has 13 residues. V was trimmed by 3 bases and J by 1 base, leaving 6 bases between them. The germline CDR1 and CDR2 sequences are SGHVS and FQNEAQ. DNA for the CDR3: TGTGCCAGCAGCTTGAACAGCCAAGAGACCCAGTACTTC. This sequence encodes CASSLNSQETQYF. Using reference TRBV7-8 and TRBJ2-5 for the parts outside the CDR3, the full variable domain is GAGVSQSPRYKVAKRGQDVALRCDPISGHVSLFWYQQALGQGPEFLTYFQNEAQLDKSGLPSDRFFAERPEGSVSTLKIQRTQQEDSAVYLCASSLNSQETQYFGPGTRLLVL.

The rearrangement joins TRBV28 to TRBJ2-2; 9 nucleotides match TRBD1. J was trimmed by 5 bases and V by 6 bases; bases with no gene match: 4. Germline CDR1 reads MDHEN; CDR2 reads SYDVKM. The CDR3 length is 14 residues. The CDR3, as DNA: TGTGCCAGCAGGTGGACAGGGGATACCGGGGAGCTGTTTTTT. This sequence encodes CASRWTGDTGELFF.

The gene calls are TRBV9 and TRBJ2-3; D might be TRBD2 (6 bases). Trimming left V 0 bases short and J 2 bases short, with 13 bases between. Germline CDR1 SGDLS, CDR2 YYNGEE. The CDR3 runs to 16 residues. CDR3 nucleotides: TGTGCCAGCAGCGTAGTAGGAGGGGACCTCACAGATACGCAGTATTTT. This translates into CASSVVGGDLTDTQYF.

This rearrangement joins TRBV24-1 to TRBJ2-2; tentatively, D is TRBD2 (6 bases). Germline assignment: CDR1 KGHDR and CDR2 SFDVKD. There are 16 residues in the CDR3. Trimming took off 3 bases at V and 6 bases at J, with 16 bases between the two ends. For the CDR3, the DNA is TGTGCCACCAGTGATCCCTCGGCTAGCGTTCCCGGGGAGCTGTTTTTT. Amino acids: CATSDPSASVPGELFF.

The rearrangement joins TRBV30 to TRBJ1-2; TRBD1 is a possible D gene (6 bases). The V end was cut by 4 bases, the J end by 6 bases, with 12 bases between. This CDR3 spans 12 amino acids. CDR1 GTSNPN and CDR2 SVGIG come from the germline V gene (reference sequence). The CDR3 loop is CAWMGANNGYTF. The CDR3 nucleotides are TGTGCCTGGATGGGGGCGAACAATGGCTACACCTTC.

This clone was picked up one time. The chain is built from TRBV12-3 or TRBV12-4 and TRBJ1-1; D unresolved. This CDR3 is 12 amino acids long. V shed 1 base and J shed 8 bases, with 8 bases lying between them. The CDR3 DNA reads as TGTGCCAGCAGTTTAGGAGCTCAAGAAGCTTTCTTT. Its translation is CASSLGAQEAFF.

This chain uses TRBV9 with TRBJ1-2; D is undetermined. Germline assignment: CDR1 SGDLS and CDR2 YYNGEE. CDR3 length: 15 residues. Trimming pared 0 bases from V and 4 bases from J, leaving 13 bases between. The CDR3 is CASSVDWAPFYGYTF. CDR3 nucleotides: TGTGCCAGCAGCGTAGATTGGGCTCCCTTCTATGGCTACACCTTC.

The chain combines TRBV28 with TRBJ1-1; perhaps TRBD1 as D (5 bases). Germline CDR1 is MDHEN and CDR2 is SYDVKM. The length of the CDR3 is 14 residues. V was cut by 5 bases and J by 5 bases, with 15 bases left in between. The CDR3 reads CASSLAPGRTEAFF. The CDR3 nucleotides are TGTGCCAGCAGTCTCGCGCCAGGGAGGACTGAAGCTTTCTTT.

The CDR3 DNA sequence: TGTGCCAGCAGCTTAGTTGCCGCGACACCCCTCCACTTT. Translated, it gives CASSLVAATPLHF. The chain joins TRBV7-2 to TRBJ1-6; no clear D. Per germline, CDR1 SGHTA and CDR2 FQGNSA. Trimming pared 1 base from V and 11 bases from J, leaving 9 bases between. The CDR3 totals 13 residues.

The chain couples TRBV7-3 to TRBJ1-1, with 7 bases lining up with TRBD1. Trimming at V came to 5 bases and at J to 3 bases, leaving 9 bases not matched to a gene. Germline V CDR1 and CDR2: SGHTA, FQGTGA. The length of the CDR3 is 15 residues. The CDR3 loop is CASSPQRGPYTEAFF. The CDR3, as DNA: TGTGCCAGCAGCCCACAGAGGGGGCCCTACACTGAAGCTTTCTTT.

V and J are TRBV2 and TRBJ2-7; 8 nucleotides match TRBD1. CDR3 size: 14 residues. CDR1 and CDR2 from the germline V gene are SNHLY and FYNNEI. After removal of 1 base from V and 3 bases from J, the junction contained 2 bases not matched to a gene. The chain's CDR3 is CASSEGTGFYEQYF. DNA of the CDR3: TGTGCCAGCAGTGAAGGGACAGGGTTCTACGAGCAGTACTTC.

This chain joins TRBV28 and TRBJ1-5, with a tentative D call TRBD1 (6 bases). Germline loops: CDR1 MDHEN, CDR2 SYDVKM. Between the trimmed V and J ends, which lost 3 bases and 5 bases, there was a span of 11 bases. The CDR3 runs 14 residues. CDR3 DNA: TGTGCCAGCAGTTTCGACAGGCCCGATCAGCCCCAGCATTTT. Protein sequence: CASSFDRPDQPQHF.

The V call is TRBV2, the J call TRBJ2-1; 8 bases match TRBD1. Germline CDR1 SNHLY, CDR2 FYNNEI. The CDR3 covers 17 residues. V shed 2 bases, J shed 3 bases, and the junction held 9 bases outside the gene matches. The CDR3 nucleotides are TGTGCCAGCAGTGAATCTAGGGACAGGATACTCTACAATGAGCAGTTCTTC. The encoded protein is CASSESRDRILYNEQFF.

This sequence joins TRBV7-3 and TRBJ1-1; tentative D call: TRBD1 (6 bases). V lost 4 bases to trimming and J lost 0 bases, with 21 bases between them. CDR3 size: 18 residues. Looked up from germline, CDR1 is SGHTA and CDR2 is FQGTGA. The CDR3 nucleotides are TGTGCCAGCAGCTCAGACCTGATGAGGACAGCTATGAACACTGAAGCTTTCTTT. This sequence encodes CASSSDLMRTAMNTEAFF.

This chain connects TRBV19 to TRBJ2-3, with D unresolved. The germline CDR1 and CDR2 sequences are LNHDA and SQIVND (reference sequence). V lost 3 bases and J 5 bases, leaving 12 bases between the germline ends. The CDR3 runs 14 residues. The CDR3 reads CASSIYLFGDTQYF. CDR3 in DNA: TGTGCCAGTAGTATCTATCTATTTGGAGATACGCAGTATTTT.

The CDR3 DNA reads TGTGCCAGCGCGGGAGTCGGGTGGACTGAAGCTTTCTTT. Translated, it gives CASAGVGWTEAFF. The V gene is TRBV28, the J gene TRBJ1-1; D is unresolved. From germline, CDR1 is MDHEN and CDR2 SYDVKM. There are 13 residues in the CDR3. Trimming pared 8 bases from V and 5 bases from J, leaving 15 bases between.

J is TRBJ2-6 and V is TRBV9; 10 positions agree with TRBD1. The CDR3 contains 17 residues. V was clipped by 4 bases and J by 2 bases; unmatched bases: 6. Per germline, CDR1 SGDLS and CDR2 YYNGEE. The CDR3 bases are TGTGCCAGCAGCCTGGGGACAGGGGCAGCTGGGGCCAACGTCCTGACTTTC. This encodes CASSLGTGAAGANVLTF.

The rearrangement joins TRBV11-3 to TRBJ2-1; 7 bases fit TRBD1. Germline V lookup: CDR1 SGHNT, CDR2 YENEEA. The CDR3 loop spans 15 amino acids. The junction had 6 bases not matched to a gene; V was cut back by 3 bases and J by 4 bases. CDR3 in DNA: TGTGCCAGCAGCTTGACAGGGCTCGGTTACAATGAGCAGTTCTTC. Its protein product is CASSLTGLGYNEQFF.

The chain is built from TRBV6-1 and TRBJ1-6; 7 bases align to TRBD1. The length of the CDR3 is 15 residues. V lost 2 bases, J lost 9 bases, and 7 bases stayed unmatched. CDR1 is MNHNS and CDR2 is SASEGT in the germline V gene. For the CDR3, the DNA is TGTGCCAGCAGTGAACGGTCACAGGGGACTTCACCCCTCCACTTT. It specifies CASSERSQGTSPLHF.

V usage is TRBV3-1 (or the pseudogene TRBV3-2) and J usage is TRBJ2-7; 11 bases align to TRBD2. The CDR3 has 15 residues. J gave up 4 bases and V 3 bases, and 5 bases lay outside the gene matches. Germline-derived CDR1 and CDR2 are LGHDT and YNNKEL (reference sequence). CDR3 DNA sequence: TGTGCCAGCAGCCAGGAACTAGCGGGAGCTTACGAGCAGTACTTC. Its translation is CASSQELAGAYEQYF.

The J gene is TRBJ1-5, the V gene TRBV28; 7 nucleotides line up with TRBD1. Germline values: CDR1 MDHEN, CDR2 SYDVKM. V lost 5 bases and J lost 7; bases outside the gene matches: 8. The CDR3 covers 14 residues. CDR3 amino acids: CASSPWTGQQPQHF. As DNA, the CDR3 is TGTGCCAGCAGTCCCTGGACAGGACAACAGCCCCAGCATTTT.

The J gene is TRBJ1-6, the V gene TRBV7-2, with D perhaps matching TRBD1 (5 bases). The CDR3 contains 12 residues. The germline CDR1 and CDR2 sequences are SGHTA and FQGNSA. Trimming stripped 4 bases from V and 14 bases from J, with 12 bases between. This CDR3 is CASSWPGGTLHF. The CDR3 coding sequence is TGTGCCAGCAGCTGGCCGGGGGGGACCCTCCACTTT.

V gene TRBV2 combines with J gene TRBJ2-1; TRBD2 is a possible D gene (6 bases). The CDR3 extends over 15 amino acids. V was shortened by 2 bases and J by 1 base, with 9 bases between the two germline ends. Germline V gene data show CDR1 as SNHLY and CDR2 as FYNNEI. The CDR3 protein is CASSELGGSYNEQFF. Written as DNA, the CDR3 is TGTGCCAGCAGTGAACTTGGGGGGTCCTACAATGAGCAGTTCTTC. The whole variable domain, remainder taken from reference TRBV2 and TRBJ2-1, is EPEVTQTPSHQVTQMGQEVILRCVPISNHLYFYWYRQILGQKVEFLVSFYNNEISEKSEIFDDQFSVERPDGSNFTLKIRSTKLEDSAMYFCASSELGGSYNEQFFGPGTRLTVL.